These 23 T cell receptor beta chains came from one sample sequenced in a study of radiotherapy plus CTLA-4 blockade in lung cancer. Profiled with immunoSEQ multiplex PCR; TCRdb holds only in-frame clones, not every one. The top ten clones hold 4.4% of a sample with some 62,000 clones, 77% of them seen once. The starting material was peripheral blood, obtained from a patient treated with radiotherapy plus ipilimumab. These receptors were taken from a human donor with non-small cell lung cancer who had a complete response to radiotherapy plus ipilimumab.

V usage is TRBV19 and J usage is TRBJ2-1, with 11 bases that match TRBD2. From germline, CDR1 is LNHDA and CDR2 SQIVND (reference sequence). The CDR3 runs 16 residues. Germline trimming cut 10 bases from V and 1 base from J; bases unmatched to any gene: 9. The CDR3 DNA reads TGTGCCACCCAGGGGGGACTAGCGGTTTCCTACAATGAGCAGTTCTTC. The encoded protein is CATQGGLAVSYNEQFF.

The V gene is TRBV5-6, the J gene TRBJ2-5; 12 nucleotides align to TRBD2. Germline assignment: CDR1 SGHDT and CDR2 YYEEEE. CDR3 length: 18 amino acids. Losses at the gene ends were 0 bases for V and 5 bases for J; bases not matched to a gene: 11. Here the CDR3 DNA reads TGTGCCAGCAGCTTGGCGACTAGCGGGAGCCCCGGGGAGGAGACCCAGTACTTC. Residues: CASSLATSGSPGEETQYF.

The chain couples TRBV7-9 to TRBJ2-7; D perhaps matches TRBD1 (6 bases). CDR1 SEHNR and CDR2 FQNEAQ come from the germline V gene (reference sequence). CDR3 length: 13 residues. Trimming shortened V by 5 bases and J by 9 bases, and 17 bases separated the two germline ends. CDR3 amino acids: CASSRETGTGQYF. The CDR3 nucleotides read TGTGCCAGCAGCCGCGAAACAGGGACGGGGCAGTACTTC.

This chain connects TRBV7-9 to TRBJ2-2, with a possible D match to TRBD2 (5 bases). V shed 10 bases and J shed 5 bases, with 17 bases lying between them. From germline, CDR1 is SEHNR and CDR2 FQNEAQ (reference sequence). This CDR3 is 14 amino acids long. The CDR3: CAISDYQLTGELFF. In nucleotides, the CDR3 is TGTGCCATATCCGACTATCAACTAACCGGGGAGCTGTTTTTT.

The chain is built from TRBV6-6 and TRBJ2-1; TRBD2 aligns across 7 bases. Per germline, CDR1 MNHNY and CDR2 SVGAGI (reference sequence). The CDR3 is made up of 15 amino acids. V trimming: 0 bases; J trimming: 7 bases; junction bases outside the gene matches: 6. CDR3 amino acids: CASSYSAGVGNEQFF. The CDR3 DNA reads TGTGCCAGCAGTTACTCGGCGGGAGTGGGAAATGAGCAGTTCTTC.

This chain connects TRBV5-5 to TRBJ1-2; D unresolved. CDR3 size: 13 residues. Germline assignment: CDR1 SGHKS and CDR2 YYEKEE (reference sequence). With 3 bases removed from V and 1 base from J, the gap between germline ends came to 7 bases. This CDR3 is CASSSGVNYGYTF. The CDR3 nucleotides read TGTGCCAGCAGCTCTGGGGTTAACTATGGCTACACCTTC.

This CDR3 is CASSLAIYNEQFF. In DNA, the CDR3 is TGTGCCAGCAGCTTAGCTATCTACAATGAGCAGTTCTTC. The rearrangement joins TRBV11-2 to TRBJ2-1; D is undetermined. The V end lost 1 base, the J end lost 3 bases, and 4 bases lay between the germline ends. Looked up from germline, CDR1 is SGHAT and CDR2 is FQNNGV. The CDR3 is 13 residues long.

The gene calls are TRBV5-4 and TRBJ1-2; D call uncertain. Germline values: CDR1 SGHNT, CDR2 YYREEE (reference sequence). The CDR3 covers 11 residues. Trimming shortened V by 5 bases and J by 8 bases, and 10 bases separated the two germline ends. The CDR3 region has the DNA TGTGCCAGCAGTGGAGGGTTGGGCTACACCTTC. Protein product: CASSGGLGYTF.

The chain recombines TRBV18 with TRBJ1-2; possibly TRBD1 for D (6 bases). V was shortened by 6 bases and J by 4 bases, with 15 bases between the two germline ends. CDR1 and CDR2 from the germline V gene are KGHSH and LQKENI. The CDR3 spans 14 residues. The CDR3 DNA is TGTGCCAGCTCGCGAGAGGACAGACTCTATGGCTACACCTTC. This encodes CASSREDRLYGYTF.

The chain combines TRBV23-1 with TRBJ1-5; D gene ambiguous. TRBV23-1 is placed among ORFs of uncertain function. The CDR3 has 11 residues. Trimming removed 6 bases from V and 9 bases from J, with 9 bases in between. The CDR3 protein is CASSSLRPQHF. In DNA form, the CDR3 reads TGCGCCAGCAGCTCCCTACGGCCCCAGCATTTT.

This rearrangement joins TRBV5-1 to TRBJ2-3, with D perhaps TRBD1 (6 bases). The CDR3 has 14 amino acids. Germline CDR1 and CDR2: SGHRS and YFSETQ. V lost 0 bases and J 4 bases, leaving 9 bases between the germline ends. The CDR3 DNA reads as TGCGCCAGCAGCTTGGGGGGGCCGTCAGATACGCAGTATTTT. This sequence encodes CASSLGGPSDTQYF.

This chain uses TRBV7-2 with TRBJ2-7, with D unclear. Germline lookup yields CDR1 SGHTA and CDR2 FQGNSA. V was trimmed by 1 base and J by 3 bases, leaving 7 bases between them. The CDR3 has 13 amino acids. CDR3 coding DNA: TGTGCCAGCAGCTTAGGGGCCGTCTACGAGCAGTACTTC. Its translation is CASSLGAVYEQYF.

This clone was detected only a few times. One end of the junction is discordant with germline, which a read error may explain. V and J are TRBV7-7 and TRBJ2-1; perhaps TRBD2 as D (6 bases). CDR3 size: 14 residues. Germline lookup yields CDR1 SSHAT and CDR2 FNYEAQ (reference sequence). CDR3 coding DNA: TGTGCTAGCAGCCAGGCGGGGCCCTACAATGAGCAGTTCTTC. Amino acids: CASSQAGPYNEQFF.

The CDR3 here is CAWSRGTGVFNGANVLTF. The CDR3 bases are TGTGCCTGGAGTAGAGGGACAGGGGTTTTCAATGGGGCCAACGTCCTGACTTTC. The chain joins TRBV30 to TRBJ2-6; TRBD1 matches 10 bases. Trimming cost V 2 bases and J 3 bases; bases outside gene matches: 10. Per germline, CDR1 GTSNPN and CDR2 SVGIG (reference sequence). CDR3 length: 18 residues.

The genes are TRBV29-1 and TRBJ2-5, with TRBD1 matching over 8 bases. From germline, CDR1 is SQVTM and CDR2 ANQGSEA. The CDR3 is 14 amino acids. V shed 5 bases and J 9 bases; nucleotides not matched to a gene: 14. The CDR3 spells CSVSLPGQEIPQYF. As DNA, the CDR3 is TGCAGCGTTTCTCTCCCGGGACAGGAGATACCCCAGTACTTC.

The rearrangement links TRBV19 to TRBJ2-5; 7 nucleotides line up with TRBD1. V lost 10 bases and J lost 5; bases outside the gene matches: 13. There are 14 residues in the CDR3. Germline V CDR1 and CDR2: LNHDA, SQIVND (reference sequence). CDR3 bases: TGTGCCACTACGGACAGGTCGAGCTCGGAGACCCAGTACTTC. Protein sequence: CATTDRSSSETQYF.

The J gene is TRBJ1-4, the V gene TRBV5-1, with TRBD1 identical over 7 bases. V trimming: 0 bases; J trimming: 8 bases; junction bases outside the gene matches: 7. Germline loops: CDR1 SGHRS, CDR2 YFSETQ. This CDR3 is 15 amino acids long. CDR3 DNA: TGCGCCAGCAGCTTGGTGGCAGGGGGTAGGGAAAAACTGTTTTTT. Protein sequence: CASSLVAGGREKLFF.

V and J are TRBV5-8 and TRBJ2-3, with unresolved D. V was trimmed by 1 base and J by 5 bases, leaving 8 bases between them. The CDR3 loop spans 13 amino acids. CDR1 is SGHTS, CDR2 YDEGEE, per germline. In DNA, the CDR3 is TGTGCCAGCAGCTTGTGGTCAGTAGATACGCAGTATTTT. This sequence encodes CASSLWSVDTQYF. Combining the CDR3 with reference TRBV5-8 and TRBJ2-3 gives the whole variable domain EAGVTQSPTHLIKTRGQQATLRCSPISGHTSVYWYQQALGLGLQFLLWYDEGEERNRGNFPPRFSGRQFPNYSSELNVNALELEDSALYLCASSLWSVDTQYFGPGTRLTVL.

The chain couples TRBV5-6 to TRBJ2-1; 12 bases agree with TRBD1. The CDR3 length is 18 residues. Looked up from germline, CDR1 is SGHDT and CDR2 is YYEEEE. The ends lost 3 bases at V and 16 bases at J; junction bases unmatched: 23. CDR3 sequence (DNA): TGTGCCAGCAGCTGGGACCGGGACAGGGGGCGTAGCGGGTCCCACCAATTCTTC. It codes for CASSWDRDRGRSGSHQFF.

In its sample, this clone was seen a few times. The CDR3 sequence is CASSPGRVQGQPQHF. The CDR3 nucleotides are TGTGCCAGCTCCCCCGGACGGGTGCAGGGGCAGCCCCAGCATTTT. This chain connects TRBV18 to TRBJ1-5, with D possibly being TRBD1 (6 bases). In germline, CDR1 is KGHSH, CDR2 LQKENI. Trimming took off 6 bases at V and 7 bases at J, with 19 bases between the two ends. This CDR3 has 15 residues. The complete variable domain, with remaining parts taken from reference TRBV18 and TRBJ1-5, reads NAGVMQNPRHLVRRRGQEARLRCSPMKGHSHVYWYRQLPEEGLKFMVYLQKENIIDESGMPKERFSAEFPKEGPSILRIQQVVRGDSAAYFCASSPGRVQGQPQHFGDGTRLSIL.

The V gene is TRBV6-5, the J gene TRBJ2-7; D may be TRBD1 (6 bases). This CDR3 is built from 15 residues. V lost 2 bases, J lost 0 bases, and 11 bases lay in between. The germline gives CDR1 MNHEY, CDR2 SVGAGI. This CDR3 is CASSYPRTDSYEQYF. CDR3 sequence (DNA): TGTGCCAGCAGTTACCCCCGGACAGACTCCTACGAGCAGTACTTC.

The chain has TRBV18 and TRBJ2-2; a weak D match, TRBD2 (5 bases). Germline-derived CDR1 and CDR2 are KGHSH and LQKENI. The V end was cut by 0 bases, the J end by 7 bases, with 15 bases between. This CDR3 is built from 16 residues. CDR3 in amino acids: CASSPPSGSSDGELFF. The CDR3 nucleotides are TGTGCCAGCTCACCACCATCGGGTAGTAGCGACGGGGAGCTGTTTTTT.

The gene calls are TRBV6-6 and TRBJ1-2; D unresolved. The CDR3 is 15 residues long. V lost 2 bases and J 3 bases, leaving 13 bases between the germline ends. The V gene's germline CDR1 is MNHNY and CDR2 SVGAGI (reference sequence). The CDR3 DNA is TGTGCCAGCAGTTACATATGGAACGGGGACTATGGCTACACCTTC. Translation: CASSYIWNGDYGYTF.